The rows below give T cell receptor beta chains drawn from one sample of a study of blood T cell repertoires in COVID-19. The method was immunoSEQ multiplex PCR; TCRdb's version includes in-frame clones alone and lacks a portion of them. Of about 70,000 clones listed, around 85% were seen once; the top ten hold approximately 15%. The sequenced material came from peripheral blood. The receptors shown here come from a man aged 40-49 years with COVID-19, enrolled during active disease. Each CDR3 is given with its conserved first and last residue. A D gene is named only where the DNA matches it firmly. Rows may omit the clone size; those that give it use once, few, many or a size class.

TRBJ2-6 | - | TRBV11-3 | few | TGTGCCAGCAGTATGGGCCTCTCTGGGGCCAACGTCCTGACTTTC | CASSMGLSGANVLTF
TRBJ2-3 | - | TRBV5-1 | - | TGCGCCAGCAGCTTGGAGCCAGGTCAAGATACGCAGTATTTT | CASSLEPGQDTQYF
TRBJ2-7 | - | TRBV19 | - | TGTGCCAGTAGTGGGTTCGGGTCCTACGAGCAGTACTTC | CASSGFGSYEQYF
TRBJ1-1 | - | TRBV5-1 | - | TGCGCCAGCAGCTTGGCGTCAGGGGACACTGAAGCTTTCTTT | CASSLASGDTEAFF
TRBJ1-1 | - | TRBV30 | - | TGTGCCTGGAGTTTCTACCAGGGGAGAAACACTGAAGCTTTCTTT | CAWSFYQGRNTEAFF
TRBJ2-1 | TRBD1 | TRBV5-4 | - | TGTGCCAGCAGCCTGGGACAGGGCAGAGGAGAGCAGTTCTTC | CASSLGQGRGEQFF
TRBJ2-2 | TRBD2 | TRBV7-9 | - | TGTGCCAGCAGCTCTAGACTAGCGGTGAACACCGGGGAGCTGTTTTTT | CASSSRLAVNTGELFF
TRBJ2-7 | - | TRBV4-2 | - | TGTGCCAGCAGCCAGACCAGCGGGCTCCGCTCCTACGAGCAGTACTTC | CASSQTSGLRSYEQYF
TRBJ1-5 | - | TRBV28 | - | TGTGCCAGCACCTTACCCGCCGGGGGGTGGCAGCCCCAGCATTTT | CASTLPAGGWQPQHF
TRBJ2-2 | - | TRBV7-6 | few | TGTGCCAGCAGCTTAAGCTATAACACCGGGGAGCTGTTTTTT | CASSLSYNTGELFF
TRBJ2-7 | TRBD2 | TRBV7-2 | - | TGTGCCAGCAGCTTAGTGTCCCTAGCGGGTCGCTACGAGCAGTACTTC | CASSLVSLAGRYEQYF
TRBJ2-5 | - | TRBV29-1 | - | TGCAGCGTTGGGGTCCCTACCAGACAGGTCCGAGAGACCCAGTACTTC | CSVGVPTRQVRETQYF
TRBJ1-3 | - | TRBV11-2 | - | TGTGCCAGCAGCTTCGATAGCTCTGGAAACACCATATATTTT | CASSFDSSGNTIYF
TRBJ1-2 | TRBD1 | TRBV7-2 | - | TGTGCCAGCAGGCGGACAGGTGATAACTATGGCTACACCTTC | CASRRTGDNYGYTF
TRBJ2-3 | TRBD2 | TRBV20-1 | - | TGCAGTGCTAGTAGACTAGCGGGCACAGATACGCAGTATTTT | CSASRLAGTDTQYF
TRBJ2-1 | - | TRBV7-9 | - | TGTGCCAGCAGCTTAAGGAGGAGCTCCTACAATGAGCAGTTCTTC | CASSLRRSSYNEQFF
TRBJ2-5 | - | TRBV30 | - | TGTGCCTGGAGTTCCGGACAGAAGCAAGAGACCCAGTACTTC | CAWSSGQKQETQYF
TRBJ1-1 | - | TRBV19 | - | TGTGCCAGTCAACTCGAGAACACTGAAGCTTTCTTT | CASQLENTEAFF
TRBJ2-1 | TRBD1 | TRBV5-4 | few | TGTGCCAGCAGTTCAAACAGGGGCGCCCTCTACAATGAGCAGTTCTTC | CASSSNRGALYNEQFF
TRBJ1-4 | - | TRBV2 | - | TGTGCCAGCACTAGTCGGGGTTTAGTAGCTGAAAAACTGTTTTTT | CASTSRGLVAEKLFF
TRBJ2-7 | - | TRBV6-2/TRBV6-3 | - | TGTGCCAGCAGTTACTCCGTGACACCCTACGAGCAGTACTTC | CASSYSVTPYEQYF
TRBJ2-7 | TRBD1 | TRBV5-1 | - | TGCGCCAGCCCTCCGGGACAGAGCACCTACGAGCAGTACTTC | CASPPGQSTYEQYF
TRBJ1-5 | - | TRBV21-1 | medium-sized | TGTGCCAGCCTCCTTTGGGACAGGGATAATCAGCCCCAGCATTTT | CASLLWDRDNQPQHF
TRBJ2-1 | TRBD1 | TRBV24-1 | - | TGTGCCACCAGTGATTTGGGACAGGGCTGGAATGAGCAGTTCTTC | CATSDLGQGWNEQFF
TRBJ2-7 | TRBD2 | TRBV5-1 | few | TGCGCCAGCCGCTCCCAGCTAGCGGAGGCCTACGAGCAGTACTTC | CASRSQLAEAYEQYF
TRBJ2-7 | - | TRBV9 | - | TGTGCCAGCAGCCCTAACGGACTCCAATCCTACGAGCAGTACTTC | CASSPNGLQSYEQYF
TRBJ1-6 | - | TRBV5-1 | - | TGCGCCAGCAGCCTGGGTTTGGGGGGAAGGAATTCACCCCTCCACTTT | CASSLGLGGRNSPLHF